The clone carrying this T cell receptor beta chain was seen only a few times. Antigen unknown. The data were taken from a study of cytomegalovirus exposure and HLA in healthy donors. About the research overall: Genetic ancestry analysis placed 81% of the 398 donors that were genotyped in the Caucasian-associated cluster.

The study, taken as a whole, reports: A cluster of highly shared sequence variants was likely a sequencing artifact. Investigators reported 150 to 200 TCR beta chains as tied to cytomegalovirus.

60 Vbeta and 13 Jbeta primers were used in PCR. The method was immunoSEQ multiplex PCR; TCRdb's version includes in-frame clones alone and lacks a portion of them. Among fewer than 200,000 clones listed, roughly four fifths were seen once. The CDR3 runs 14 residues. The germline V and J ends were trimmed by 7 bases and 4 bases, with 13 bases remaining between them. CDR1 and CDR2 (germline): SNHLY, FYNNEI. Sequenced sample: PBMCs. The source of this sequence is a female donor in good health and CMV-seronegative. The chain has TRBV2 and TRBJ2-2; a weak D match, TRBD2 (6 bases). The CDR3 reads CASIRRGGTGELFF. The DNA of the CDR3 is TGTGCCAGCATACGGCGGGGTGGCACCGGGGAGCTGTTTTTT. Based on the CDR3 plus reference TRBV2 and TRBJ2-2, the full variable domain is EPEVTQTPSHQVTQMGQEVILRCVPISNHLYFYWYRQILGQKVEFLVSFYNNEISEKSEIFDDQFSVERPDGSNFTLKIRSTKLEDSAMYFCASIRRGGTGELFFGEGSRLTVL.